This TCR beta chain comes out of a study of blood T cell repertoires in COVID-19. Study in general: From T cells, B-cell-depleted T cells, or PBMCs came the material, which was cDNA or gDNA.

The V and J ends lost 5 bases and 5 bases, in that order; junction bases with no gene match: 12. This CDR3 spans 16 amino acids. Germline-derived CDR1 and CDR2 are SEHNR and FQNEAQ (reference sequence). As originally analysed: How many nucleated cells were present was estimated from reference gene primer amplification. Sequencing used immunoSEQ multiplex PCR; TCRdb keeps in-frame clones, though not all of them. D and trimming were read from the DNA, whereas the V and J calls and clone size are those reported in that table. The sample lists over 200,000 clones; 92% were seen once. This clone was counted a single time. Followed longitudinally, the Seattle patients had been enrolled during active infection.

This TCR was recovered from a man in his fifties or sixties with COVID-19, enrolled during active disease. The J gene is TRBJ1-2, the V gene TRBV7-9; 9 bases line up with TRBD1. The sequenced material came from peripheral blood. The CDR3 loop reads CASSQTGDRVFYGYTF. The DNA for the CDR3 is TGTGCCAGCAGCCAAACGGGGGACAGGGTTTTTTATGGCTACACCTTC.